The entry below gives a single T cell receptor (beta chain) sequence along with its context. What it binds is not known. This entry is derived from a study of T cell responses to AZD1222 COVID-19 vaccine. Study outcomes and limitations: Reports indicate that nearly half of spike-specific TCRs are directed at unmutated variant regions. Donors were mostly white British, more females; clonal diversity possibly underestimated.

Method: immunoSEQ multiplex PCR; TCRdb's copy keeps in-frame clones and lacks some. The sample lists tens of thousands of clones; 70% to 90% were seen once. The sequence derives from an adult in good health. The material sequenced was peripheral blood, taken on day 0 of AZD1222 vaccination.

DNA for the CDR3: TGTGCCAGCAGCGGAGGGACAGGGTTGAGAAACATTCAGTACTTC. As protein: CASSGGTGLRNIQYF. The chain combines TRBV7-9 with TRBJ2-4; 9 nucleotides align to TRBD1. The CDR3 runs to 15 residues. V trimming: 5 bases; J trimming: 6 bases; junction bases outside the gene matches: 8. The germline CDR1 and CDR2 sequences are SEHNR and FQNEAQ (reference sequence).